This TCR beta chain was recorded in a study of cytomegalovirus exposure and HLA in healthy donors. Points from the study as a whole: Near-uniform donor sequencing depth was presumed by presence/absence analyses. Earlier analysis found most TCR beta V segments productive about 87% or about 30% of the time.

This clone was seen once. Its cognate antigen is unknown. The PCR ran on 60 Vbeta and 13 Jbeta primers. Data came from immunoSEQ multiplex PCR; TCRdb stores just in-frame clones and leaves some out. The top ten hold approximately 1.7% of the sample, which has roughly 100,000 clones, around 82% seen once. V was pared by 1 base and J by 3 bases, with 9 bases between. In germline, CDR1 is SGHTA, CDR2 FQGNSA. The CDR3 is 14 residues long. The TCR was taken from a middle-aged woman in good health and CMV-seronegative. J is TRBJ1-2 and V is TRBV7-2; D not resolved. The sequenced sample was PBMCs. CDR3 bases: TGTGCCAGCAGCTTAGTTGGCACAGACTATGGCTACACCTTC. Its protein product is CASSLVGTDYGYTF.